The 3 T cell receptor beta chains presented below share a single source sample, sequenced in a study of cytomegalovirus exposure and HLA in healthy donors (dated by TCRdb to the late 2010s). The library was built by means of the immunoSEQ multiplex PCR assay. For the multiplex PCR, a mixture combining 60 forward primers for TCR Vbeta segments and 13 reverse primers for TCR Jbeta segments was used. The source is immuneACCESS, and TCRdb retained only in-frame sequences with V and J called. Part of the clones is not carried over; for the studies checked, unresolved V genes explain less than half of this, and the remainder is unexplained. The sample records under 100,000 clones, around 80% of which are singletons. Together, the top ten hold roughly 12% of the sample. Sequenced material: PBMCs. These TCRs come from a human donor in good health.

The chain uses TRBV29-1 and TRBJ2-3, with 9 bases lining up with TRBD2. The CDR3 consists of 15 residues. J lost 5 bases, V lost 3 bases, and 9 bases had no gene match. CDR1 SQVTM and CDR2 ANQGSEA come from the germline V gene. CDR3 region: CSVEGGGAPIDTQYF. For the CDR3, the DNA is TGCAGCGTTGAGGGCGGGGGGGCCCCCATAGATACGCAGTATTTT.

This clone was counted only a few times. V usage is TRBV4-2 and J usage is TRBJ2-7; TRBD1 aligns across 8 bases. The CDR3 runs to 17 residues. Germline CDR1 LGHNA, CDR2 YNFKEQ. V was pared by 0 bases and J by 3 bases, with 10 bases of the junction left unmatched. CDR3 sequence: CASSQDRAQGVFYEQYF. CDR3 DNA: TGTGCCAGCAGCCAAGATCGGGCACAGGGGGTTTTCTACGAGCAGTACTTC.

This chain links TRBV4-3 with TRBJ1-1; no firm D call. V was cut by 3 bases and J by 1 base, with 15 bases left in between. CDR3 size: 16 residues. The V gene's germline CDR1 is LGHNA and CDR2 YSLEER. For the CDR3, the DNA is TGCGCCAGCAGCCACCTAAGCCGGGAACCGAACACTGAAGCTTTCTTT. This sequence encodes CASSHLSREPNTEAFF.